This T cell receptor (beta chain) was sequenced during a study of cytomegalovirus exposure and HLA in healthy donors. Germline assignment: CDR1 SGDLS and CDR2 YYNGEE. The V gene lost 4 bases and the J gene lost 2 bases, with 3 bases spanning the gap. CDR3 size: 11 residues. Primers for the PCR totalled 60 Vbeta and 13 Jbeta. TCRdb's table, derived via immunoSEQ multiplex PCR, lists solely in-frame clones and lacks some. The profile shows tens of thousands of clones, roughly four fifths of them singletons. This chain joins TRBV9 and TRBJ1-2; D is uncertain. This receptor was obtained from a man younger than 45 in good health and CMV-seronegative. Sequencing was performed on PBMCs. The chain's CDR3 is CASSLNYGYTF. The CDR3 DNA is TGTGCCAGCAGCCTGAACTATGGCTACACCTTC.